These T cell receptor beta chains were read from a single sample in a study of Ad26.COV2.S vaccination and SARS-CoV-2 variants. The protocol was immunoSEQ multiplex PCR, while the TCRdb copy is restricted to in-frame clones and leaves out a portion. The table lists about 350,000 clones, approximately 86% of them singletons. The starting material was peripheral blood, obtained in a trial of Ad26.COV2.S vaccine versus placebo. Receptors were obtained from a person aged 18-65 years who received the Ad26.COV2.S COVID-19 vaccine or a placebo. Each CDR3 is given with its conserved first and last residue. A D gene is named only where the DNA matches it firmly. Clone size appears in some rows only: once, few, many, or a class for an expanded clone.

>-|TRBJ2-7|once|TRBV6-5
TGTGCCAGCAGACGCCACAGAGCCTACGAGCAGTACTTC
CASRRHRAYEQYF
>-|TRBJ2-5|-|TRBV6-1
TGTGCCAGCAGTGAAGCTGGGACCTTACAAGAGACCCAGTACTTC
CASSEAGTLQETQYF
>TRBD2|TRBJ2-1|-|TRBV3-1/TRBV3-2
TGTGCCAGCAGCCAAGAATGGGGACTACCGGAAATCGAGCAGTTCTTC
CASSQEWGLPEIEQFF
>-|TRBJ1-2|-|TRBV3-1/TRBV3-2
TGTGCCAGCAGCCTCGGGATTTTCTATGGCTACACCTTC
CASSLGIFYGYTF
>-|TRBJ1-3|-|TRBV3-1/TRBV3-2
TGTGCCAGCAGCCAGGTTGGAAGCCCGCGGCTAGAGAACACCATATATTTT
CASSQVGSPRLENTIYF
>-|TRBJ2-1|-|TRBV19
TGTGCCAGTAGTGACCGGGGCGAAAGGGAGCAGTTCTTC
CASSDRGEREQFF
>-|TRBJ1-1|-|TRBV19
TGTGCCAGTAGTACGCTCAACACTGAAGCTTTCTTT
CASSTLNTEAFF
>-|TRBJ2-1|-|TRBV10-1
TGCGCCAGCAGTGAGTCAAGCAATGAGCAGTTCTTC
CASSESSNEQFF
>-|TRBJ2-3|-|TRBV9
TGTGCCAGCAGCCCCCGACCCGGCACAGATACGCAGTATTTT
CASSPRPGTDTQYF
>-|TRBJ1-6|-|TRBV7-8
TGTGCCAGCAGCTTAGTAGACCGTAATTCACCCCTCCACTTT
CASSLVDRNSPLHF
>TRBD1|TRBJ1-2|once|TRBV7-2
TGTGCCAGCAGCTTAGTAGGACAGGTTTATGGCTACACCTTC
CASSLVGQVYGYTF
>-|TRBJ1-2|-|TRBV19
TGTGCCAGTAGTTTGGAAGGGGCATCTGGCTACACCTTC
CASSLEGASGYTF
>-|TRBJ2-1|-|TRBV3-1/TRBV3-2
TGTGCCAGCAGCCAGCGAGTAACGAATGAGCAGTTCTTC
CASSQRVTNEQFF
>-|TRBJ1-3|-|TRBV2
TGTGCCAGCTTCACGGCAGGGAATGCGGCGGGAAACACCATATATTTT
CASFTAGNAAGNTIYF
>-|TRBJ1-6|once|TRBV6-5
TGTGCCAGCCATACGGCAGGGAACAATTCACCCCTCCACTTT
CASHTAGNNSPLHF
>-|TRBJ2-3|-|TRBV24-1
TGTGCCACCAGTGATTTGAACAGGCGGGTAGATACGCAGTATTTT
CATSDLNRRVDTQYF
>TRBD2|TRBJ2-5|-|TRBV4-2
TGTGCCAGCAGCCCGGGGACTACCGGGCAAGAGACCCAGTACTTC
CASSPGTTGQETQYF
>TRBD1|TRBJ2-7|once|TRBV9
TGTGCCAGCAGCGTAGAGCCCAGGACAGGGGGCGCCTCCTACGAGCAGTACTTC
CASSVEPRTGGASYEQYF
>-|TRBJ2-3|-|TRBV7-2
TGTGCCAGCAGCCTAACAGGGTCTAGCACAGATACGCAGTATTTT
CASSLTGSSTDTQYF
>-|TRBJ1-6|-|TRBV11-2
TGTGCCAGCAGCTTAGACCTGGTTTCACCCCTCCACTTT
CASSLDLVSPLHF
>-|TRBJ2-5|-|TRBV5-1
TGCGCCAGCAGCCCGGGGGCCCTGGGGCAAGAGACCCAGTACTTC
CASSPGALGQETQYF
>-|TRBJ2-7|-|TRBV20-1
TGCAGTGCTAGTCAATCGGGGGTTGGTTCCTACGAGCAGTACTTC
CSASQSGVGSYEQYF
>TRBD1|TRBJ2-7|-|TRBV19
TGTGCCAGTAGCAACACAGGGGGCCAGGGCGAGCAGTACTTC
CASSNTGGQGEQYF
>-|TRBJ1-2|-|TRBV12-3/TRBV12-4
TGTGCCAGCAGACGGGGGCAGTACTATGGCTACACCTTC
CASRRGQYYGYTF
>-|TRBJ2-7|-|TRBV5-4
TGTGCCAGCAGCTTGAAGAGCGGCCCGGAGGGATACGAGCAGTACTTC
CASSLKSGPEGYEQYF
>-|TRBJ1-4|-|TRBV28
TGTGCCAGCAGTTCGTTCTTTGGGGGAGAAAAACTGTTTTTT
CASSSFFGGEKLFF
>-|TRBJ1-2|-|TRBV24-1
TGTGCCACCAGTGATTTAGACAATGGCTACACCTTC
CATSDLDNGYTF
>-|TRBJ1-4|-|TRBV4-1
TGCGCCAGCAGGCCCTCCGGGGACGCAACTAATGAAAAACTGTTTTTT
CASRPSGDATNEKLFF
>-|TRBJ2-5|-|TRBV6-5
TGTGCCAGCAGTCGGGACCTAGAGACCCAGTACTTC
CASSRDLETQYF
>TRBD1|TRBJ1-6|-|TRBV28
TGTGCCAGCAGTTTATTTGTCGCGGGGACAGGGAGCTCACCCCTCCACTTT
CASSLFVAGTGSSPLHF
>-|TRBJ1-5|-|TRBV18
TGTGCCAGCTCACCAGGGGCCCAGCATCAGCCCCAGCATTTT
CASSPGAQHQPQHF
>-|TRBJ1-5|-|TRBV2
TGTGCCAGCAGTGAATTAGAGGGGGTTGGTCAGCCCCAGCATTTT
CASSELEGVGQPQHF
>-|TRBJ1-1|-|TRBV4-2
TGTGCCAGCAGCCGGGCAGTCTATTCGGTAACTGAAGCTTTCTTT
CASSRAVYSVTEAFF
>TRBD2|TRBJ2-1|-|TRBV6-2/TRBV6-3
TGTGCCAGCAGCACTCGGACTAGCGGGAGTTGGGATGAGCAGTTCTTC
CASSTRTSGSWDEQFF
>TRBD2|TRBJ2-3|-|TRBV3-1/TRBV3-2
TGTGCCAGCAGCCAAGAAGCGGGGGGCTTCCGCAGCACAGATACGCAGTATTTT
CASSQEAGGFRSTDTQYF